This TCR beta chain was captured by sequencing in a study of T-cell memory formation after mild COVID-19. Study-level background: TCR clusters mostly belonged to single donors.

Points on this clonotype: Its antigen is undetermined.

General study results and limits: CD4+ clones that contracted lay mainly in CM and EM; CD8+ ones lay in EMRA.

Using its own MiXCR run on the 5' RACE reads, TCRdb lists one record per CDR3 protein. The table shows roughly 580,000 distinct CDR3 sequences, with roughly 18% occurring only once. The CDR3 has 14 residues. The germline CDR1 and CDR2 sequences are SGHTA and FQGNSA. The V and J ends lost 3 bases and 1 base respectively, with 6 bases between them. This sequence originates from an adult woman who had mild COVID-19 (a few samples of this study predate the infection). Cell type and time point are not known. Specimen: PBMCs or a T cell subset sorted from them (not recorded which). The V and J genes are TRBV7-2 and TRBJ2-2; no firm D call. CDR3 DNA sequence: TGTGCCAGCAGCTTTAGTCAGAACACCGGGGAGCTGTTTTTT. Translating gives CASSFSQNTGELFF.